This TCR beta chain was captured by sequencing in a study of regulatory T cells in long-lasting Graves disease. In this sample, this clonotype turned up a few times. Library construction for TCR beta used iRepertoire HTBI primers and Arm-PCR of CDR3 regions. One entry per CDR3 protein, called by TCRdb with MiXCR from the multiplex PCR reads. The sample consists of 620,000 or so distinct CDR3 sequences, 16% of them appearing once. The length of the CDR3 is 16 residues. The ends were cut back, 2 bases at V and 5 bases at J, with 16 bases in the middle. The V gene's germline CDR1 is SGHTA and CDR2 FQGNSA. The sample's time point: newly diagnosed GD, antithyroid drugs for less than 3 months. RNA from PBMCs was the source of the TCR library. This sample was shared with a second study, whose subject was T cells in Graves' hyperthyroidism and ophthalmopathy. That work contributes: The HTBI primer set served for first-round RT-PCR of the TCR CDR3.

The chain has TRBV7-2 and TRBJ2-4; D unclear. The material was peripheral blood mononuclear cells (PBMCs), obtained at new diagnosis, from a patient treated with antithyroid drugs. This receptor was identified in a woman aged 25 to 39 with Graves disease. CDR3 coding DNA: TGTGCCAGCAGCTTATTGCGCCCGGGTTCTCAAAACATTCAGTACTTC. Translated: CASSLLRPGSQNIQYF.